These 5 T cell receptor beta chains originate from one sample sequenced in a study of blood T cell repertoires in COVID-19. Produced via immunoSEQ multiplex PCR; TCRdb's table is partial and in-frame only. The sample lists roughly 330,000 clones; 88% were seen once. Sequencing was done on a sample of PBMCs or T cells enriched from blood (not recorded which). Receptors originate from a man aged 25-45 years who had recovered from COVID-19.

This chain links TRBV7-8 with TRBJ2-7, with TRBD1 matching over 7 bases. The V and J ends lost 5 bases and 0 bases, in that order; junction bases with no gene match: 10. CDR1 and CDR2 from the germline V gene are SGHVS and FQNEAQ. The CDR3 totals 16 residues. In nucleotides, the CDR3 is TGTGCCAGCAGCCAACCAGGGGGTCCTAGCTCCTACGAGCAGTACTTC. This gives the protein CASSQPGGPSSYEQYF.

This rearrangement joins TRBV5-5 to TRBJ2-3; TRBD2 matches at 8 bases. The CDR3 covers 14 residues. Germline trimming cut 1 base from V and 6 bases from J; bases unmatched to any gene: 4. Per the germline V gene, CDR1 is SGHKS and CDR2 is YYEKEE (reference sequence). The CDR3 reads CASSLRRGEDTQYF. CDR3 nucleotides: TGTGCCAGCAGCTTGAGGCGGGGGGAGGATACGCAGTATTTT.

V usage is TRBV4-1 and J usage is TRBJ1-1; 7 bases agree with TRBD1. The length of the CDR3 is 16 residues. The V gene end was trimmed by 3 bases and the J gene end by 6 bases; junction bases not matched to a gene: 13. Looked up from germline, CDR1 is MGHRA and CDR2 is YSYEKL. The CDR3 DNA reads TGCGCCAGCAGCCACGGACCTGGACAGGCGGGGTCTGAAGCTTTCTTT. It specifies CASSHGPGQAGSEAFF.

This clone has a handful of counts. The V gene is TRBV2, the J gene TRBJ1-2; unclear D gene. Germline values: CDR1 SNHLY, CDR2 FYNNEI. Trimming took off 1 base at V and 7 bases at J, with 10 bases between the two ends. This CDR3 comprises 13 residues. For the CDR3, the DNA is TGTGCCAGCAGTGAAGTCCCTAGGAGTGGCTACACCTTC. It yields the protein CASSEVPRSGYTF.

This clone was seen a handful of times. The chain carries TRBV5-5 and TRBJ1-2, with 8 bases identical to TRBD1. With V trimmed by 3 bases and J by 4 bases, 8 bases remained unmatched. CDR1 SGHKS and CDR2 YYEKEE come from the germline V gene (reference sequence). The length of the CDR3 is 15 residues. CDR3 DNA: TGTGCCAGCAGCTACGGACAGGGTGTGGGCTATGGCTACACCTTC. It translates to CASSYGQGVGYGYTF. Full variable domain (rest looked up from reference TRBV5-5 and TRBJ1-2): DAGVTQSPTHLIKTRGQQVTLRCSPISGHKSVSWYQQVLGQGPQFIFQYYEKEERGRGNFPDRFSARQFPNYSSELNVNALLLGDSALYLCASSYGQGVGYGYTFGSGTRLTVV.